This T cell receptor beta chain derives from a study of regulatory T cells in long-lasting Graves disease. Background on the study: A definition of persistent Graves' disease required over 5 years of antithyroid drugs plus positive TSH receptor antibodies.

Study observations and caveats: Repertoires from persistent disease leaned toward TRBV28, TRBJ1-2 and TRBJ2-5. TCR diversity was lower in persistent Graves' patients (versus newly diagnosed ones).

Described time point: persistent/refractory GD, antithyroid drugs over 5 years with positive TRAb. Extracted PBMC RNA gave rise to the TCR library. From an endocrinology department in Xi'an, China, came the patients. The authors built TCR beta libraries using iRepertoire HTBI primers and Arm-PCR of CDR3 regions. Via MiXCR, TCRdb re-called the multiplex PCR reads, giving one row per CDR3 protein. The sample shows around 450,000 distinct CDR3 sequences, 20% to 25% of them seen only once. The CDR3 loop spans 12 amino acids. V lost 5 bases to trimming and J lost 4 bases, with 5 bases between them. This clonotype was seen at least ten times. Its antigen is not known.

The source was peripheral blood mononuclear cells (PBMCs), collected when the disease was refractory, from a patient treated with antithyroid drugs. The receptor was derived from a female donor with Graves disease. The chain combines TRBV12-3 or TRBV12-4 with TRBJ2-2; D not certain. In nucleotides, the CDR3 is TGTGCCAGCAGTGTGGTCACCGGGGAGCTGTTTTTT. It translates to CASSVVTGELFF.